These 26 T cell receptor beta chains were all obtained from the same sample, sequenced in a study of blood T cell repertoires in COVID-19. TCRdb's table, derived via immunoSEQ multiplex PCR, lists solely in-frame clones and lacks some. The sample lists about 310,000 clones; roughly 87% were seen once. Source material: PBMCs or T cells enriched from blood (not recorded which). These receptors were taken from a woman aged 18-29 years who had recovered from COVID-19.

V usage is TRBV7-3 and J usage is TRBJ2-1, with 8 bases matching TRBD2. CDR3 length: 17 residues. V lost 5 bases, J lost 2 bases, and 11 bases stayed unmatched. Germline V lookup: CDR1 SGHTA, CDR2 FQGTGA. CDR3 loop: CASSLPPGGPTYNEQFF. The CDR3 DNA follows: TGTGCCAGCAGCCTACCACCGGGAGGGCCGACCTACAATGAGCAGTTCTTC.

The gene calls are TRBV7-9 and TRBJ2-1; 9 nucleotides align to TRBD2. With V trimmed by 6 bases and J by 6 bases, 9 bases remained unmatched. The CDR3 consists of 15 residues. Germline V gives CDR1 SEHNR, CDR2 FQNEAQ (reference sequence). CDR3 DNA sequence: TGTGCCAGCAGGATCACGGGACTAGCTGGCAATGAGCAGTTCTTC. It is translated as CASRITGLAGNEQFF.

J is TRBJ1-2 and V is TRBV28; D remains ambiguous. This CDR3 is built from 19 residues. Germline CDR1 MDHEN, CDR2 SYDVKM. The V end was cut by 2 bases, the J end by 7 bases, with 29 bases between. CDR3 in amino acids: CASSLRGVYFDPQEFGYTF. CDR3 bases: TGTGCCAGCAGTTTACGGGGTGTGTATTTCGACCCCCAGGAATTTGGCTACACCTTC.

The chain has TRBV6-4 and TRBJ2-1; TRBD2 matches 11 bases. The length of the CDR3 is 15 residues. Germline lookup yields CDR1 MRHNA and CDR2 SNTAGT. Trimming took 5 bases from V and 3 from J; bases not matched to a gene: 3. CDR3 in amino acids: CASSQTSGGYNEQFF. CDR3 nucleotide sequence: TGTGCCAGCAGTCAAACTAGCGGGGGCTACAATGAGCAGTTCTTC.

This chain links TRBV27 with TRBJ2-1; no definite D call. CDR3 length: 13 residues. Germline V gene lookup returns CDR1 MNHEY and CDR2 SMNVEV (reference sequence). V was cut by 6 bases and J by 3 bases, with 9 bases left in between. The CDR3 sequence: CASSPSNYNEQFF. CDR3 nucleotide sequence: TGTGCCAGCAGCCCCTCTAACTACAATGAGCAGTTCTTC.

The chain couples TRBV28 to TRBJ1-2, with no clear D. This CDR3 region has 15 residues. With 3 bases removed from V and 1 base from J, the gap between germline ends came to 12 bases. Per germline, CDR1 MDHEN and CDR2 SYDVKM. The CDR3 bases are TGTGCCAGCAGTTTTGTATTAGGAGGTAACTATGGCTACACCTTC. Translated, it gives CASSFVLGGNYGYTF.

On this clone: Sequence at one end of the junction differs from germline and may be a read error. This chain joins TRBV28 and TRBJ1-2; no clear D gene. Germline CDR1 MDHEN, CDR2 SYDVKM. The CDR3 has 12 amino acids. The CDR3 sequence: CASNLGRGAIAF. The CDR3 DNA is TGTGCCAGCAACCTCGGACGGGGAGCTATCGCCTTC.

The V call is TRBV4-1, the J call TRBJ1-1; 10 bases are a match to TRBD1. Per germline, CDR1 MGHRA and CDR2 YSYEKL. Germline trimming cut 1 base from V and 5 bases from J; bases unmatched to any gene: 4. This CDR3 is 15 amino acids long. This CDR3 is CASSQGQGAVTEAFF. DNA of the CDR3: TGCGCCAGCAGCCAAGGACAGGGGGCCGTTACTGAAGCTTTCTTT.

V usage is TRBV7-2 and J usage is TRBJ2-1; D is uncertain. Germline loops: CDR1 SGHTA, CDR2 FQGNSA. V gave up 3 bases and J gave up 0 bases, with 6 bases separating them. The CDR3 runs 14 residues. The CDR3 loop is CASSFSSSYNEQFF. For the CDR3, the DNA is TGTGCCAGCAGCTTTTCGAGCTCCTACAATGAGCAGTTCTTC.

J is TRBJ2-1 and V is TRBV27; 9 bases are shared with TRBD2. The J segment lost 9 bases and the V segment lost 7 bases, leaving 13 bases of the junction unmatched. The germline V gene has CDR1 MNHEY and CDR2 SMNVEV (reference sequence). This CDR3 has 15 amino acids. The CDR3 protein is CASNSLREGMVEQFF. CDR3 coding DNA: TGTGCCAGCAATAGCTTGCGGGAGGGTATGGTTGAGCAGTTCTTC.

This rearrangement joins TRBV3-1 (or the pseudogene TRBV3-2) to TRBJ2-4; 9 bases line up with TRBD1. Germline CDR1 is LGHDT and CDR2 is YNNKEL (reference sequence). The CDR3 loop spans 15 amino acids. Trimming took 6 bases from V and 0 from J; bases not matched to a gene: 3. CDR3 region: CASRDRGLAKNIQYF. DNA of the CDR3: TGTGCCAGCAGGGACAGGGGTTTAGCCAAAAACATTCAGTACTTC.

The chain combines TRBV2 with TRBJ1-6, with D unclear. CDR3 length: 13 residues. V was pared by 3 bases and J by 12 bases, with 12 bases between. Germline values: CDR1 SNHLY, CDR2 FYNNEI. The CDR3 sequence is CASSESFTGPLHF. The CDR3 coding sequence is TGTGCCAGCAGTGAGTCGTTTACGGGACCCCTCCACTTT.

J is TRBJ1-1 and V is TRBV20-1; tentatively, D is TRBD1 (5 bases). The CDR3 consists of 11 residues. Germline V lookup: CDR1 DFQATT, CDR2 SNEGSKA (reference sequence). V lost 6 bases to trimming and J lost 4 bases, with 9 bases between them. CDR3 in amino acids: CSAAGFTEAFF. CDR3 coding DNA: TGCAGTGCAGCAGGGTTCACTGAAGCTTTCTTT.

The chain recombines TRBV10-3 with TRBJ1-6, with a tentative D call TRBD1 (6 bases). Trimming pared 2 bases from V and 0 bases from J, leaving 8 bases between. The CDR3 runs to 16 residues. In germline, CDR1 is ENHRY, CDR2 SYGVKD. The CDR3 DNA is TGTGCCATCAGTGAGAGGGGGAGCTCCTATAATTCACCCCTCCACTTT. It translates to CAISERGSSYNSPLHF.

The chain joins TRBV7-8 to TRBJ2-2; 7 bases match TRBD2. There are 15 residues in the CDR3. After removal of 1 base from V and 6 bases from J, the junction contained 5 bases not matched to a gene. CDR1 and CDR2 from the germline V gene are SGHVS and FQNEAQ. CDR3 loop: CASSLGGSPAGELFF. For the CDR3, the DNA is TGTGCCAGCAGCTTAGGCGGGAGCCCGGCCGGGGAGCTGTTTTTT.

The chain couples TRBV5-1 to TRBJ2-1, with 16 bases aligning to TRBD2. The V segment lost 4 bases and the J segment 9 bases; nucleotides outside the gene matches: 4. Germline V gene data show CDR1 as SGHRS and CDR2 as YFSETQ. The CDR3 is 15 residues long. The DNA of the CDR3 is TGCGCCAGCAGCGAGGGACTAGCGGGAGGGGGTGAGCAGTTCTTC. Protein: CASSEGLAGGGEQFF.

V usage is TRBV30 and J usage is TRBJ1-1, with a possible D match to TRBD1 (5 bases). Germline V gene lookup returns CDR1 GTSNPN and CDR2 SVGIG (reference sequence). Deletions cut 5 bases from V and 0 bases from J, with 10 bases between. CDR3 length equals 13 residues. The CDR3 sequence: CAWHGGMNTEAFF. CDR3 sequence (DNA): TGTGCCTGGCATGGGGGGATGAACACTGAAGCTTTCTTT. Full variable domain (missing parts from reference TRBV30 and TRBJ1-1): SQTIHQWPATLVQPVGSPLSLECTVEGTSNPNLYWYRQAAGRGLQLLFYSVGIGQISSEVPQNLSASRPQDRQFILSSKKLLLSDSGFYLCAWHGGMNTEAFFGQGTRLTVV.

The rearrangement links TRBV28 to TRBJ1-1; no firm D call. The V end was cut by 6 bases, the J end by 9 bases, with 14 bases between. The CDR3 length is 12 residues. Germline loops: CDR1 MDHEN, CDR2 SYDVKM. The CDR3 is CASRVPEIKAFF. The CDR3 nucleotides are TGTGCCAGCAGGGTCCCCGAGATAAAAGCTTTCTTT.

V usage is TRBV28 and J usage is TRBJ1-3; D perhaps matches TRBD1 (6 bases). The V gene lost 4 bases and the J gene lost 0 bases, with 13 bases spanning the gap. Germline lookup yields CDR1 MDHEN and CDR2 SYDVKM. The CDR3 is 16 amino acids. In nucleotides, the CDR3 is TGTGCCAGCAGTTCCACCGGGACAAACTCTGGAAACACCATATATTTT. Translating gives CASSSTGTNSGNTIYF.

V and J are TRBV19 and TRBJ1-3; unclear D gene. V dropped 10 bases and J dropped 0 bases, with 16 bases sitting between them. CDR3 size: 15 residues. In germline, CDR1 is LNHDA, CDR2 SQIVND (reference sequence). CDR3 in amino acids: CATRLTAGSGNTIYF. The CDR3 DNA reads TGTGCCACCCGGCTAACAGCAGGCTCTGGAAACACCATATATTTT.

This chain uses TRBV6-5 with TRBJ1-1; D unclear. Germline CDR1 and CDR2: MNHEY and SVGAGI. This CDR3 is built from 16 residues. V dropped 0 bases and J dropped 1 base, with 12 bases sitting between them. The CDR3 protein is CASSYSFFRGNTEAFF. The CDR3 nucleotides read TGTGCCAGCAGTTACTCGTTTTTTCGGGGGAACACTGAAGCTTTCTTT.

The gene calls are TRBV28 and TRBJ1-5; 7 bases are a match to TRBD1. The germline CDR1 and CDR2 sequences are MDHEN and SYDVKM. The CDR3 has 14 amino acids. With 6 bases clipped from V and 4 bases from J, the junction kept 6 bases outside the gene matches. DNA of the CDR3: TGTGCCAGCAGGGAGACAGGGAATAATCAGCCCCAGCATTTT. It encodes CASRETGNNQPQHF.

The chain couples TRBV7-9 to TRBJ2-2; TRBD2 agrees at 9 bases. Per the germline V gene, CDR1 is SEHNR and CDR2 is FQNEAQ (reference sequence). Trimming took 2 bases from V and 6 from J; bases not matched to a gene: 4. The CDR3 runs to 15 residues. The CDR3 loop reads CASSLRGGAPGELFF. The CDR3 nucleotides read TGTGCCAGCAGCTTACGCGGGGGGGCTCCCGGGGAGCTGTTTTTT.

This clone was found once. The chain uses TRBV28 and TRBJ1-5; D possibly corresponds to TRBD1 (5 bases). This CDR3 comprises 16 residues. Germline V lookup: CDR1 MDHEN, CDR2 SYDVKM. The V and J ends lost 7 bases and 0 bases respectively, with 16 bases between them. The CDR3 protein is CASIPIQGYSNQPQHF. In DNA, the CDR3 is TGTGCCAGCATTCCCATCCAGGGTTATAGCAATCAGCCCCAGCATTTT. The full variable domain, with the rest looked up from reference TRBV28 and TRBJ1-5, is DVKVTQSSRYLVKRTGEKVFLECVQDMDHENMFWYRQDPGLGLRLIYFSYDVKMKEKGDIPEGYSVSREKKERFSLILESASTNQTSMYLCASIPIQGYSNQPQHFGDGTRLSIL.

This chain uses TRBV9 with TRBJ1-1; D not certain. The CDR3 is made up of 14 amino acids. V was clipped by 0 bases and J by 4 bases, with 10 bases between them. Per the germline V gene, CDR1 is SGDLS and CDR2 is YYNGEE. This CDR3 is CASSVGTGSTEAFF. The CDR3 DNA is TGTGCCAGCAGCGTAGGTACGGGAAGCACTGAAGCTTTCTTT. Together with reference TRBV9 and TRBJ1-1, the CDR3 gives the full variable domain: DSGVTQTPKHLITATGQRVTLRCSPRSGDLSVYWYQQSLDQGLQFLIQYYNGEERAKGNILERFSAQQFPDLHSELNLSSLELGDSALYFCASSVGTGSTEAFFGQGTRLTVV.

This clone has only one observation. The chain couples TRBV24-1 to TRBJ1-4; 10 bases line up with TRBD1. The length of the CDR3 is 15 residues. Germline CDR1 KGHDR, CDR2 SFDVKD. Trimming removed 3 bases from V and 6 bases from J; junction bases left unmatched: 3. Here the CDR3 DNA reads TGTGCCACCAGTGATGCCGGGACAGGGGATGAAAAACTGTTTTTT. This translates into CATSDAGTGDEKLFF.